These 25 T cell receptor beta chains were sequenced from one sample in a study of CDR3 diversity in severe acne. TCRdb reprocessed the PCR reads via MiXCR and lists one record per CDR3 protein. Here the sample spans 100,000 or so distinct CDR3 sequences, about half being singletons. The material sequenced was blood. The source is a male donor with acne.

This clonotype turned up a few times. The CDR3 nucleotides are TGTGCCAGCAGCCAAATAGGACGTGAGCAGTTCTTC. It encodes CASSQIGREQFF. This chain uses TRBV3-1 with TRBJ2-1; D unresolved. The V end was cut by 2 bases, the J end by 9 bases, with 8 bases between. The CDR3 has 12 residues. Germline V gives CDR1 LGHDT, CDR2 YNNKEL (reference sequence).

This clonotype has a count of ten or more. The chain combines TRBV15 with TRBJ2-6, with D tentatively TRBD1 (5 bases). The CDR3 is made up of 15 amino acids. The ends were cut back, 1 base at V and 2 bases at J, with 6 bases in the middle. CDR1 LNHNV and CDR2 YYDKDF come from the germline V gene (reference sequence). The CDR3 region is CATSRGTTGANVLTF. The DNA for the CDR3 is TGTGCCACCAGCAGAGGGACAACTGGGGCCAACGTCCTGACTTTC.

The chain employs TRBV6-2 or TRBV6-3 and TRBJ2-3; TRBD2 matches at 10 bases. Germline assignment: CDR1 MNHEY and CDR2 SVGEGT. The CDR3 contains 16 residues. Trimming took 4 bases from V and 2 from J; bases not matched to a gene: 6. CDR3 sequence (DNA): TGTGCCAGCAGTTTAACCGGGACTAGCGACACAGATACGCAGTATTTT. Translated: CASSLTGTSDTDTQYF.

V and J are TRBV20-1 and TRBJ1-1; no firm D call. V lost 4 bases and J 0 bases, leaving 9 bases between the germline ends. CDR1 and CDR2 from the germline V gene are DFQATT and SNEGSKA (reference sequence). The CDR3 has 13 amino acids. The CDR3 loop reads CSAIADLNTEAFF. CDR3 bases: TGCAGTGCTATTGCAGACCTGAACACTGAAGCTTTCTTT.

This clonotype was counted ten times or more. DNA for the CDR3: TGCGCCAGCAGCCAAGAATGGACGGGATCCGGCTACACCTTC. It is translated as CASSQEWTGSGYTF. The rearrangement uses TRBV4-1 and TRBJ1-2, with D unclear. Germline-derived CDR1 and CDR2 are MGHRA and YSYEKL. Trimming removed 0 bases from V and 8 bases from J, with 13 bases in between. This CDR3 region has 14 residues.

With regard to this clonotype: The junction shows a germline mismatch at one end, possibly a read error. The chain joins TRBV5-4 to TRBJ1-2, with TRBD1 matching over 8 bases. The length of the CDR3 is 15 residues. Per the germline V gene, CDR1 is SGHNT and CDR2 is YYREEE (reference sequence). CDR3 residues: CASSLGDRPNYGHTF. In DNA, the CDR3 is TGTGCCAGCAGCTTGGGGGACAGGCCTAACTATGGCCACACCTTC.

The V and J genes are TRBV14 and TRBJ1-2; a weak D match, TRBD1 (5 bases). The ends were cut back, 0 bases at V and 5 bases at J, with 13 bases in the middle. Per germline, CDR1 SGHDN and CDR2 FVKESK. This CDR3 comprises 15 residues. CDR3 sequence: CASSQDPARAYGYTF. Here the CDR3 DNA reads TGTGCCAGCAGCCAAGATCCGGCCAGGGCGTATGGCTACACCTTC.

Turning to this clonotype: A much larger clonotype is one base distant, so this may be a read error. The chain employs TRBV12-3 or TRBV12-4 and TRBJ2-5; 7 bases are a match to TRBD1. The CDR3 totals 13 residues. The CDR3 bases are TGTGCCAGCAGTCGGGACAGCCAAGAGACCCGGTACTTC. This translates into CASSRDSQETRYF.

This clonotype has at least ten counts. The chain joins TRBV12-3 or TRBV12-4 to TRBJ2-7; D uncertain. This CDR3 has 16 residues. The V gene lost 3 bases and the J gene lost 7 bases, with 22 bases spanning the gap. CDR3 protein: CASSFSSRVASLEQYF. CDR3 sequence (DNA): TGTGCCAGCAGTTTTAGCAGCCGGGTCGCATCCCTTGAGCAGTACTTC.

The rearrangement joins TRBV5-1 to TRBJ2-1, with D unresolved. CDR1 is SGHRS, CDR2 YFSETQ, per germline. V lost 3 bases to trimming and J lost 9 bases, with 4 bases between them. CDR3 length: 10 amino acids. Here the CDR3 reads CASSSSEQFF. The CDR3 nucleotides read TGCGCCAGCAGCTCTTCTGAGCAGTTCTTC.

The CDR3 DNA reads as TGTGCCAGCAGTCAAACCCGAACGGTAACTGGAAACACCATATATTTT. Encoded protein: CASSQTRTVTGNTIYF. The chain recombines TRBV12-3 or TRBV12-4 with TRBJ1-3; D ambiguous. V shed 5 bases and J shed 2 bases, with 16 bases lying between them. The CDR3 has 16 residues.

This clonotype was observed a handful of times. This chain links TRBV28 with TRBJ1-2; TRBD1 matches 8 bases. J gave up 4 bases and V 5 bases, and 3 bases lay outside the gene matches. There are 13 residues in the CDR3. The germline CDR1 and CDR2 sequences are MDHEN and SYDVKM. The CDR3 nucleotides are TGTGCCAGCAGTCCAGGGACAGGCTATGGCTACACCTTC. Its protein product is CASSPGTGYGYTF.

A remark on this clonotype: A read error may account for a junction end that differs from germline. This rearrangement joins TRBV2 to TRBJ1-1, with D maybe TRBD1 (6 bases). Germline CDR1 reads SNHLY; CDR2 reads FYNNEI. This CDR3 contains 13 residues. The CDR3 DNA follows: TGTACCAGTGGGGGGGCTATGAACACTGAAGCTTTCTTT. Translating gives CTSGGAMNTEAFF. Together with reference TRBV2 and TRBJ1-1, the CDR3 gives the full variable domain: EPEVTQTPSHQVTQMGQEVILRCVPISNHLYFYWYRQILGQKVEFLVSFYNNEISEKSEIFDDQFSVERPDGSNFTLKIRSTKLEDSAMYFCTSGGAMNTEAFFGQGTRLTVV.

About this clonotype: A much larger clone sits a single nucleotide away, making a read error possible. The chain joins TRBV12-3 or TRBV12-4 to TRBJ1-2; tentative D call: TRBD1 (6 bases). The CDR3 has 12 amino acids. The CDR3, as DNA: TGTGCCAGCAGCAAGGGGGGCTATAGCTACACCTTC. Translated: CASSKGGYSYTF.

The genes are TRBV20-1 and TRBJ2-1; the match to TRBD2 covers 15 bases. Germline CDR1 is DFQATT and CDR2 is SNEGSKA (reference sequence). The junction had 1 base not matched to a gene; V was cut back by 0 bases and J by 7 bases. This CDR3 has 15 amino acids. The CDR3 is CSARDGTSGRNEQFF. The CDR3 nucleotides are TGCAGTGCTAGAGATGGGACTAGCGGGAGGAATGAGCAGTTCTTC.

This clonotype was seen ten or more times. The genes are TRBV6-2 or TRBV6-3 and TRBJ2-7; TRBD1 might be the D (6 bases). Trimming took off 6 bases at V and 6 bases at J, with 21 bases between the two ends. This CDR3 is 15 amino acids long. Germline loops: CDR1 MNHEY, CDR2 SVGEGT. The CDR3 protein is CASSPPVRRGGEQYF. The CDR3, as DNA: TGTGCCAGCAGCCCTCCGGTGCGCAGGGGTGGCGAGCAGTACTTC.

Turning to this clonotype: This sequence may be a read error, since a much larger clone differs from it by one base. V and J are TRBV29-1 and TRBJ1-4; unclear D gene. The ends were cut back, 5 bases at V and 6 bases at J, with 13 bases in the middle. CDR3 length: 13 residues. In germline, CDR1 is SQVTM, CDR2 ANQGSEA. Here the CDR3 DNA reads TGCAGCGTTAATGTAGGGAAGGATGAAAAACTGTTTTTT. It encodes CSVNVGKDEKLFF.

The V and J genes are TRBV11-1 and TRBJ1-4; D unresolved. CDR1 is SGHAT and CDR2 is FQDESV in the germline V gene (reference sequence). Trimming shortened V by 2 bases and J by 2 bases, and 12 bases separated the two germline ends. The CDR3 extends over 16 amino acids. The CDR3 protein is CASSLPGYGTNEKLFF. Written as DNA, the CDR3 is TGTGCCAGCAGCTTACCCGGTTATGGCACTAATGAAAAACTGTTTTTT.

This clonotype was counted ten times or more. The chain combines TRBV5-4 with TRBJ2-1; no clear D. The germline V and J ends were trimmed by 5 bases and 8 bases, with 17 bases remaining between them. From germline, CDR1 is SGHNT and CDR2 YYREEE (reference sequence). This CDR3 region has 14 residues. The CDR3 here is CASSSRTILYEQFF. The CDR3 bases are TGTGCCAGCAGTTCCAGAACTATACTCTATGAGCAGTTCTTC.

The sample holds many counts of this clonotype. The J gene is TRBJ2-2, the V gene TRBV10-2; D call uncertain. Trimming cost V 10 bases and J 4 bases, with 13 bases left between them. The CDR3 has 13 amino acids. Germline CDR1 WSHSY, CDR2 SAAADI. This CDR3 reads CATRTSSTGELFF. The DNA of the CDR3 is TGCGCCACACGGACGTCGAGCACCGGGGAGCTGTTTTTT.

The chain recombines TRBV7-9 with TRBJ1-5; TRBD1 is a possible D gene (5 bases). The CDR3 runs to 15 residues. Deletions cut 5 bases from V and 4 bases from J, with 15 bases between. Germline-derived CDR1 and CDR2 are SEHNR and FQNEAQ (reference sequence). CDR3 nucleotide sequence: TGTGCCAGCAGCCACGGGACCCTAGGGAATCAGCCCCAGCATTTT. Its translation is CASSHGTLGNQPQHF.

The sample holds many counts of this clonotype. The chain uses TRBV12-3 or TRBV12-4 and TRBJ2-5; D is undetermined. The CDR3 totals 13 residues. Trimming removed 2 bases from V and 5 bases from J, with 9 bases in between. This chain's CDR3 is CASSLMTRETQYF. Written as DNA, the CDR3 is TGTGCCAGCAGTTTAATGACGAGGGAGACCCAGTACTTC.

The J gene is TRBJ2-7, the V gene TRBV7-3; 8 bases map to TRBD2. This CDR3 is built from 12 residues. CDR1 SGHTA and CDR2 FQGTGA come from the germline V gene. With 5 bases clipped from V and 9 bases from J, the junction kept 6 bases outside the gene matches. The CDR3: CASSILAGLQYF. The CDR3 DNA reads as TGTGCCAGCAGCATATTAGCGGGATTGCAGTACTTC.

This clonotype was seen at least ten times. The chain recombines TRBV20-1 with TRBJ2-1; 8 nucleotides match TRBD2. The ends lost 2 bases at V and 1 base at J; junction bases unmatched: 7. The germline CDR1 and CDR2 sequences are DFQATT and SNEGSKA (reference sequence). The CDR3 sequence is 16 residues long. Here the CDR3 DNA reads TGCAGTGCTAGACAACGACTAGCGAGGTCCTACAATGAGCAGTTCTTC. It specifies CSARQRLARSYNEQFF.

This clonotype occurred many times. This chain links TRBV20-1 with TRBJ2-5, with D possibly TRBD1 on 6 matching bases. Germline V gene lookup returns CDR1 DFQATT and CDR2 SNEGSKA (reference sequence). Deletions cut 6 bases from V and 5 bases from J, with 16 bases between. The CDR3 sequence is 13 residues long. The CDR3 sequence: CSALIRGLETQYF. DNA of the CDR3: TGCAGTGCGCTAATCAGGGGTTTGGAGACCCAGTACTTC.